These T cell receptor beta chains were read from a single sample in a study of monozygotic twins with inflammatory bowel disease. TCRdb processed the 5' RACE reads again and assigns one entry to each CDR3 protein, with no DNA. Its listing shows approximately 400,000 distinct CDR3 sequences. The sample taken for sequencing was blood. These receptors all come from a human donor with ulcerative colitis or Crohn's disease, or a healthy co-twin of an affected twin (not recorded which). The CDR3 runs from the conserved cysteine through the conserved F or W.

j_call v_call cdr3_aa
TRBJ2-5 TRBV4-1 CASSQDPTGGIQETQYF
TRBJ1-2 TRBV15 CATSRENRGRPLNDGYTF
TRBJ2-7 TRBV7-2 CASSSRDSAYEQYF
TRBJ2-3 TRBV5-1 CASIAGGRRSTDTQYF
TRBJ2-3 TRBV6-1 CASSPTTSASTDTQYF
TRBJ2-7 TRBV2 CASRSPGTLGSYEQYF
TRBJ1-2 TRBV5-6 CASSLVGVHDGYTF
TRBJ2-7 TRBV7-3 CASSLMGATSYEQYF
TRBJ2-3 TRBV5-1 CASSLDGTATDTQYF
TRBJ1-2 TRBV12-3/TRBV12-4 CASRLQGNGYTF
TRBJ2-6 TRBV28 CASSPSPGTGTGANVLTF
TRBJ2-1 TRBV18 CASSVRDSTNEQFF
TRBJ2-1 TRBV6-2/TRBV6-3 CASSYSNFGGAGNEQFF
TRBJ2-2 TRBV20-1 CSARDGQNRNTGELFF
TRBJ2-1 TRBV6-1 CASSPISSYNEQFF
TRBJ2-1 TRBV28 CASMSPRTEQFF
TRBJ1-3 TRBV14 CASSQEQGTGNTIYF
TRBJ1-1 TRBV7-9 CASRSVGGRTEAFF
TRBJ1-2 TRBV7-9 CASSRTDYGYTF
TRBJ1-5 TRBV28 CASSARLRGGTQPQHF
TRBJ2-5 TRBV27 CASSLIVGETQYF
TRBJ1-2 TRBV7-2 CASNRRWDRGRNYGYTF
TRBJ2-2 TRBV5-1 CASGTGFLGPTVNTGELFF
TRBJ2-3 TRBV3-1 CASSHPGGIDTQYF
TRBJ2-4 TRBV6-5 CASSYRDFSEGAKNIQYF
TRBJ1-1 TRBV18 CASSPGSENTEAFF
TRBJ2-2 TRBV30 CAWGGPGLAGMNTGELFF
TRBJ1-2 TRBV2 CASSEWTGYGYTF
TRBJ2-5 TRBV20-1 CSARQGVWETQYF
TRBJ1-1 TRBV5-4 CASSLDTSPKPRMNTEAFF
TRBJ2-2 TRBV29-1 CSVPLGANTGELFF
TRBJ1-5 TRBV6-1 CASFLDRGLSNQPQHF